Described below is a single T cell receptor beta chain sequence and its context. Its antigen is unidentified. The patients chosen for sequencing had shown expansion of CD8+CD57+ cells (detected by flow cytometry). Every patient had severe acquired aplastic anemia. Untreated patients provided the blood samples, with no therapy given before sampling. This specimen belongs to a study of CD8+CD57+ T cells in acquired aplastic anemia. As for the study in general: Sorted CD4+ and CD8+ cells gave an average of approximately 3.4 ug of DNA.

The study's findings and limits: Researchers report that some 31 CD8+ CDR3 sequences appeared in both patients and controls.

For CDR3 and TCR beta VDJ profiling, genomic DNA was the template used. MiXCR, run by TCRdb on the reads, gives a single entry per CDR3 protein. This sample carries 200,000 to 250,000 distinct CDR3 sequences, around half of them seen once, and the ten largest clones take roughly 8%. The sequenced sample consisted of sorted CD4+, CD8+, or CD8+CD57+ T cells (not recorded which) from PBMCs. This sequence originates from a human donor with aplastic anemia.

The chain's CDR3 is CSASGGHTDTQYF. The CDR3 DNA reads TGCAGTGCTAGCGGGGGGCACACAGATACGCAGTATTTT. The chain carries TRBV20-1 and TRBJ2-3; TRBD2 might be the D (7 bases). Trimming shortened V by 3 bases and J by 2 bases, and 9 bases separated the two germline ends. CDR3 length: 13 residues. The V gene's germline CDR1 is DFQATT and CDR2 SNEGSKA (reference sequence).